This T cell receptor beta chain was captured by sequencing in a study of cytomegalovirus exposure and HLA in healthy donors. This table comes from immunoSEQ multiplex PCR, and its TCRdb copy is limited to in-frame clones, with some not included. The sample yields 150,000 to 200,000 clones, 86% seen once. This clone was counted once. As yet, its antigen is unknown. Study-wide results and limits: First-cohort TCR clusters were later found to tend to co-occur in the roughly 120 validation repertoires.

The ends were cut back, 5 bases at V and 0 bases at J, with 10 bases in the middle. Germline assignment: CDR1 LNHNV and CDR2 YYDKDF (reference sequence). The CDR3 sequence is 15 residues long. Input material: PBMCs. The gene calls are TRBV15 and TRBJ2-2, with a tentative D call TRBD1 (5 bases). This TCR came from a woman younger than 30 in good health and CMV-seronegative. CDR3 sequence reads: CATSQGQTNTGELFF. CDR3 nucleotides: TGTGCCACCAGCCAAGGACAAACGAACACCGGGGAGCTGTTTTTT.